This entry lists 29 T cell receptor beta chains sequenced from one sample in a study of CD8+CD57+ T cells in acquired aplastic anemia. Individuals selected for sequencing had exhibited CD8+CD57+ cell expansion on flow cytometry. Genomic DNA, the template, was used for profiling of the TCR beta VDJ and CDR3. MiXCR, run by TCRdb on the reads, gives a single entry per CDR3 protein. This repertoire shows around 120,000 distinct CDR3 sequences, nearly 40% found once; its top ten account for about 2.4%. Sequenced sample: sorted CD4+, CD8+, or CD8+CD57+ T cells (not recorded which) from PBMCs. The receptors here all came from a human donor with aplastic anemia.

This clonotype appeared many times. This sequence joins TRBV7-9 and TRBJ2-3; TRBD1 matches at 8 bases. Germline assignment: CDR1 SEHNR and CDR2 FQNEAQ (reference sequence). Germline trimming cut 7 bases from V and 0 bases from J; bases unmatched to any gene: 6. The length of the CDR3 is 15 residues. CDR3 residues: CASNEGQGSTDTQYF. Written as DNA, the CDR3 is TGTGCCAGCAACGAAGGACAGGGTAGCACAGATACGCAGTATTTT.

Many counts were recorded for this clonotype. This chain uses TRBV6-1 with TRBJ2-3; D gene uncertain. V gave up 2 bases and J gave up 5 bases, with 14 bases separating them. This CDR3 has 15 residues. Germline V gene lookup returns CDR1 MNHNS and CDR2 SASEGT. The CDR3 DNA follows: TGTGCCAGCAGTGAACGAGCGAGAGTCGGAGATACGCAGTATTTT. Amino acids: CASSERARVGDTQYF.

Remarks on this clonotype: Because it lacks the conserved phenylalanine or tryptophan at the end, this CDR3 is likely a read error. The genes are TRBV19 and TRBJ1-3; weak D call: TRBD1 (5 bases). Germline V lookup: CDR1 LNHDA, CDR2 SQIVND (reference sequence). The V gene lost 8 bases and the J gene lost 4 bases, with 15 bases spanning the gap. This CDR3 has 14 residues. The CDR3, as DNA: TGTGCCAGTGCCCGAGGGGACTTCGGAAACACCATATATCTT. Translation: CASARGDFGNTIYL.

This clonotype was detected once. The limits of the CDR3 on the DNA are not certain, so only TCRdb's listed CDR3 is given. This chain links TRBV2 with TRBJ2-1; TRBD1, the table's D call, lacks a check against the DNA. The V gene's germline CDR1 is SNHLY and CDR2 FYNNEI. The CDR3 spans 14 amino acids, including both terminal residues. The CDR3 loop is CASWGQGSSNEHFF.

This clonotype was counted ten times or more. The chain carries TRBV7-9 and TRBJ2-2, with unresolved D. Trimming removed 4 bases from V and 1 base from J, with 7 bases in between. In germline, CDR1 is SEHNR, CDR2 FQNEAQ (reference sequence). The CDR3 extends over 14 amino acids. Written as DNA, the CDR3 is TGTGCCAGCAGCTGGAAAGGGAACACCGGGGAGCTGTTTTTT. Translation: CASSWKGNTGELFF.

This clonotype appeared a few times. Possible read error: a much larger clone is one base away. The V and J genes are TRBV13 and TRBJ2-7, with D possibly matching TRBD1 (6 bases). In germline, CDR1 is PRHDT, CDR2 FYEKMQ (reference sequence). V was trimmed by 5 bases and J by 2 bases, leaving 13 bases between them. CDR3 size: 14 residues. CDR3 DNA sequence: TGTGCCAGCAGCCTTCCAGGGGCGCCCTACGAGCAGTACGTC. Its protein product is CASSLPGAPYEQYV.

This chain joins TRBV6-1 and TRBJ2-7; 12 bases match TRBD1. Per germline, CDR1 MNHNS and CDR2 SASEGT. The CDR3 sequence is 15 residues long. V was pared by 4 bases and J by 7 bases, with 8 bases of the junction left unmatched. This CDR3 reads CASSAAGTGGGEQYF. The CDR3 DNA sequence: TGTGCCAGCAGTGCCGCCGGGACAGGGGGCGGTGAGCAGTACTTC.

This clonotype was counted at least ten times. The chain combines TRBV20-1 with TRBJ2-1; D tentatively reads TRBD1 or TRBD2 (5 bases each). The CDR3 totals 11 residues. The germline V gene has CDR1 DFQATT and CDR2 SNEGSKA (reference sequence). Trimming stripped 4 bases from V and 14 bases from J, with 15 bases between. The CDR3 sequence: CSAIRDPEEFF. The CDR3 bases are TGCAGTGCTATCCGGGACCCCGAAGAGTTCTTC.

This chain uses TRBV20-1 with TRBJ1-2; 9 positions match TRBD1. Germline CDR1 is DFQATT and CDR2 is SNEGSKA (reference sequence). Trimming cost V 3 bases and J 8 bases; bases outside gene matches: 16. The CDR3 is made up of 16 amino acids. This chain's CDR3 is CSARRPGTGSKGGYTF. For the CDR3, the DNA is TGCAGTGCTAGGCGACCCGGGACAGGGTCGAAAGGAGGCTACACCTTC.

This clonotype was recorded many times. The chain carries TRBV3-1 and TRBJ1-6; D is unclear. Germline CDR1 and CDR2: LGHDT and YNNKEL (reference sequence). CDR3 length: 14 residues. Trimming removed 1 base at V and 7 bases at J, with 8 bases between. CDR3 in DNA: TGTGCCAGCAGCCAAGTGGTCCTAAATTCACCCCTCCACTTT. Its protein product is CASSQVVLNSPLHF.

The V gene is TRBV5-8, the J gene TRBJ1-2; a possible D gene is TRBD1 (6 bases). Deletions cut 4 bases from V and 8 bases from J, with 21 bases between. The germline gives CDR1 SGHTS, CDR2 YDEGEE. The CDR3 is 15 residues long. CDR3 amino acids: CASSQRTAGATGYTF. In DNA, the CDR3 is TGTGCCAGCAGCCAGAGGACAGCCGGGGCTACGGGCTACACCTTC.

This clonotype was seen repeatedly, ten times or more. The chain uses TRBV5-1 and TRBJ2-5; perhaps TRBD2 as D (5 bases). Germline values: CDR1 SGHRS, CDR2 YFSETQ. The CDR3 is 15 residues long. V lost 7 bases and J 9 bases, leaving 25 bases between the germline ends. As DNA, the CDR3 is TGCGCCAGCCATGAACCCGAATGGGGTTCCGGGGCCCAGTACTTC. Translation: CASHEPEWGSGAQYF.

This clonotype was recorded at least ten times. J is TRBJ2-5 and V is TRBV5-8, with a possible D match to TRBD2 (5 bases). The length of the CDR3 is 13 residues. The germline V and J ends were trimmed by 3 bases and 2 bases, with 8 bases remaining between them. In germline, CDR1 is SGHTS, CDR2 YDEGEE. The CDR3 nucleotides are TGTGCCAGCAGCTGGACTGGGCAAGAGACCCAGTACTTC. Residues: CASSWTGQETQYF. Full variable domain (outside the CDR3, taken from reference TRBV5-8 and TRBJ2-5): EAGVTQSPTHLIKTRGQQATLRCSPISGHTSVYWYQQALGLGLQFLLWYDEGEERNRGNFPPRFSGRQFPNYSSELNVNALELEDSALYLCASSWTGQETQYFGPGTRLLVL.

The CDR3 nucleotides read TGCGCCAGCAGTCAGGACAGATACATGAACACTGAAGCTTTCTTT. Protein sequence: CASSQDRYMNTEAFF. The rearrangement joins TRBV10-1 to TRBJ1-1, with a possible D match to TRBD1 (6 bases). Trimming took off 5 bases at V and 0 bases at J, with 13 bases between the two ends. Germline values: CDR1 WNHNN, CDR2 SYGVQD (reference sequence). The CDR3 is 15 amino acids.

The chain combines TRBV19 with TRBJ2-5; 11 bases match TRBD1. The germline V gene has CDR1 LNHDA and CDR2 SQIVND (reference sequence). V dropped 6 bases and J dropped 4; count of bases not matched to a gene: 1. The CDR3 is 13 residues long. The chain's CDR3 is CASRDRGRETQYF. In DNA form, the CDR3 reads TGTGCCAGTAGGGACAGGGGGCGAGAGACCCAGTACTTC. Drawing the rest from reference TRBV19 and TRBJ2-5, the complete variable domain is DGGITQSPKYLFRKEGQNVTLSCEQNLNHDAMYWYRQDPGQGLRLIYYSQIVNDFQKGDIAEGYSVSREKKESFPLTVTSAQKNPTAFYLCASRDRGRETQYFGPGTRLLVL.

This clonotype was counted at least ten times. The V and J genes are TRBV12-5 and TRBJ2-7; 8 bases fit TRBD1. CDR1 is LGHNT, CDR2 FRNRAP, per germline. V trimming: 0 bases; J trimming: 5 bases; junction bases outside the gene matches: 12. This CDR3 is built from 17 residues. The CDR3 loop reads CASGLVRETGVWNEQYV. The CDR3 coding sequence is TGTGCTAGTGGTTTGGTAAGGGAGACAGGGGTTTGGAACGAGCAGTACGTC.

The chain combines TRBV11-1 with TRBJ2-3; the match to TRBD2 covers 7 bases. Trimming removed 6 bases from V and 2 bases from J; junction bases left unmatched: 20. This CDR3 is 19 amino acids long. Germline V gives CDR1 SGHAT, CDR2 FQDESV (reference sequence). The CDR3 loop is CASRGGGTSGAQTTDTQYF. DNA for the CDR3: TGTGCCAGCAGGGGTGGAGGGACGAGCGGGGCCCAAACCACAGATACGCAGTATTTT.

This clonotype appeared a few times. The CDR3 region has the DNA TGTGCCAGCAGTCCTGGGACCATTAATGAAAAACTGTTTTTT. Translation gives CASSPGTINEKLFF. The V call is TRBV5-6, the J call TRBJ1-4; perhaps TRBD1 as D (5 bases). Germline-derived CDR1 and CDR2 are SGHDT and YYEEEE. The CDR3 is made up of 14 amino acids. Between the trimmed V and J ends, which lost 5 bases and 4 bases, there was a span of 12 bases.

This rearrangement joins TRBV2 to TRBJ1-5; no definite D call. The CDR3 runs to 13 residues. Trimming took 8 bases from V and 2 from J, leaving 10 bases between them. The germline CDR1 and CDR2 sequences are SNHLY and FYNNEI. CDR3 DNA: TGTGCCAGCGACCGGACGGGCAATCAGCCCCAGCATTTT. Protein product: CASDRTGNQPQHF.

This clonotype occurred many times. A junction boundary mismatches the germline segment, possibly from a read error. The CDR3 DNA is TGTGCTAGCAGCTTAGCGGAAGGGCCGCAGTTCTTC. Translation: CASSLAEGPQFF. The V and J genes are TRBV7-7 and TRBJ2-1; TRBD2 might be the D (6 bases). The CDR3 contains 12 residues. CDR1 and CDR2 (germline): SSHAT, FNYEAQ (reference sequence).

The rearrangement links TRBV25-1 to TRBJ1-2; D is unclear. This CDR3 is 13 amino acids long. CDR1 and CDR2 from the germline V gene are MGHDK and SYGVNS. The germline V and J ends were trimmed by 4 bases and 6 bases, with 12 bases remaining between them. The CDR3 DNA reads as TGTGCCAGCAGTGTGACTTCTGGTCATGGCTACACCTTC. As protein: CASSVTSGHGYTF.

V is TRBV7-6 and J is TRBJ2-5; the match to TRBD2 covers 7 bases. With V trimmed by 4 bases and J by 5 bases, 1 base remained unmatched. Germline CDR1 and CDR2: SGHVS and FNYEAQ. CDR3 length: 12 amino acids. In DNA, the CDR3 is TGTGCCAGCAGCTGGGAGGGGGAGACCCAGTACTTC. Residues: CASSWEGETQYF.

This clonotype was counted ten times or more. CDR3 residues: CASSEEVILANYEDYTF. The CDR3 nucleotides are TGTGCCAGCAGTGAAGAAGTCATCTTAGCTAACTATGAGGACTACACCTTC. The chain carries TRBV2 and TRBJ1-2; D remains unclear. The CDR3 has 17 residues. CDR1 and CDR2 from the germline V gene are SNHLY and FYNNEI. V lost 1 base and J 10 bases, leaving 25 bases between the germline ends.

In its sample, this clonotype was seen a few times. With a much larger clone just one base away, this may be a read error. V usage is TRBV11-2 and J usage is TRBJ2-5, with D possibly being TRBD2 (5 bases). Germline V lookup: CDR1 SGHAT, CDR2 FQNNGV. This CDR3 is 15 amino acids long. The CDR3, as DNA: TGTGCCAGCAGCTTAGTTGGCGGGTTACAAGAGACCCAGTGCTTC. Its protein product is CASSLVGGLQETQCF.

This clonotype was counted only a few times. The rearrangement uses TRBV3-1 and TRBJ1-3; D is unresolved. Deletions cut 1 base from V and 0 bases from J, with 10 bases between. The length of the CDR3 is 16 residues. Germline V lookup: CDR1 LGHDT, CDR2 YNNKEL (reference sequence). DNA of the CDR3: TGTGCCAGCAGCCAAGCTGTACTGTTCTCTGGAAACACCATATATTTT. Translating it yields CASSQAVLFSGNTIYF.

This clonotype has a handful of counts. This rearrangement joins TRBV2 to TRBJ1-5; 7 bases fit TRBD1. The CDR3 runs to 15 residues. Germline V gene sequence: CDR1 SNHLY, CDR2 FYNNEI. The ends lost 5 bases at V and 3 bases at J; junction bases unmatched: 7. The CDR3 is CASSSDRVSNQPQHF. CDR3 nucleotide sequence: TGTGCCAGCAGTTCCGACAGGGTTTCCAATCAGCCCCAGCATTTT.

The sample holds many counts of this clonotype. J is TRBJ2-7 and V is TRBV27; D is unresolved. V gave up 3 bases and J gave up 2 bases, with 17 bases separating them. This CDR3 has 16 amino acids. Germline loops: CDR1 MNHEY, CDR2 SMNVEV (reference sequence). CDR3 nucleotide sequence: TGTGCCAGCAGTTTGTCCCCCACTGCTGCAGCCTACGAGCAGTACTTC. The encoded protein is CASSLSPTAAAYEQYF.

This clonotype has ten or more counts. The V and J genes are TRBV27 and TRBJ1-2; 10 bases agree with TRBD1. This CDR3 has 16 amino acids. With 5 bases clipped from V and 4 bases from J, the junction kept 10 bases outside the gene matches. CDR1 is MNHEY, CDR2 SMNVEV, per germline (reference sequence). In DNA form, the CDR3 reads TGTGCCAGCAGTCCCCGACAGGGGGCGAACATCTATGGCTACACCTTC. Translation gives CASSPRQGANIYGYTF.

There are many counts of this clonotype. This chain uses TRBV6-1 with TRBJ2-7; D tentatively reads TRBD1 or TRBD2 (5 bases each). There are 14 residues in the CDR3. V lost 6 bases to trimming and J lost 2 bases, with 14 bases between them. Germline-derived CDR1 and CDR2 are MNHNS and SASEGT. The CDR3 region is CASSPRDGPYEQYF. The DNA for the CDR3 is TGTGCCAGCAGCCCTAGGGACGGACCCTACGAGCAGTACTTC.